Each of the 8 T cell receptor beta chains below was sequenced from the same sample in a study of blood T cell repertoires in COVID-19 (dated by TCRdb to the early 2020s). Libraries came from the immunoSEQ multiplex PCR assay. Imported from immuneACCESS, the table was reduced by TCRdb to in-frame sequences with V and J called. These copies leave out some clones; in studies compared against another copy, an unresolved V gene accounts for under half, and the cause of the remainder is not known. For this sample there are about 34,000 clones; roughly 87% appear just once. Approximately 20% of the sample comes from the top ten. Sequenced input: peripheral blood. The receptors stem from an elderly man with acute or convalescent COVID-19.

CDR3 loop: CASSLVGEGGYTF. The CDR3 DNA sequence: TGTGCCAGCAGTTTAGTGGGGGAGGGGGGCTACACCTTC. This chain links TRBV12-3 or TRBV12-4 with TRBJ1-2, with a tentative D call TRBD1 (5 bases). V lost 1 base and J 8 bases, leaving 11 bases between the germline ends. The CDR3 is made up of 13 amino acids.

V and J are TRBV7-9 and TRBJ1-2; D not certain. Trimming removed 1 base from V and 1 base from J, with 13 bases in between. Germline values: CDR1 SEHNR, CDR2 FQNEAQ (reference sequence). The CDR3 is 16 residues long. Written as DNA, the CDR3 is TGTGCCAGCAGCTTAGACGCCCTTGGGAGTAACTATGGCTACACCTTC. Translation: CASSLDALGSNYGYTF.

The gene calls are TRBV5-1 and TRBJ2-1; 7 nucleotides line up with TRBD2. Germline assignment: CDR1 SGHRS and CDR2 YFSETQ. Trimming took 0 bases from V and 15 from J; bases not matched to a gene: 6. The CDR3 length is 12 residues. The CDR3 nucleotides read TGCGCCAGCAGCTTGGATATCGGGGGGTGGTTCTTC. Residues: CASSLDIGGWFF.

The chain has TRBV7-9 and TRBJ2-5, with TRBD2 identical over 7 bases. Per germline, CDR1 SEHNR and CDR2 FQNEAQ (reference sequence). This CDR3 has 14 amino acids. V shed 1 base, J shed 7 bases, and the junction held 6 bases outside the gene matches. The CDR3 coding sequence is TGTGCCAGCAGCTTAGGGCTAGCGGAGGGGACCCAGTACTTC. Translating it yields CASSLGLAEGTQYF.

This chain connects TRBV10-3 to TRBJ1-1, with a weak D call TRBD1 (6 bases). V lost 2 bases and J lost 0, with 7 bases in between. The germline gives CDR1 ENHRY, CDR2 SYGVKD. The CDR3 extends over 14 amino acids. CDR3 amino acids: CAISEGQLNTEAFF. In DNA, the CDR3 is TGTGCCATCAGTGAGGGACAGTTGAACACTGAAGCTTTCTTT.

The V gene is TRBV6-5, the J gene TRBJ1-3, with D perhaps matching TRBD1 (6 bases). V was trimmed by 7 bases and J by 3 bases, leaving 16 bases between them. Germline V lookup: CDR1 MNHEY, CDR2 SVGAGI. This CDR3 is 15 amino acids long. The CDR3 protein is CASTRGAVGGNTIYF. In DNA, the CDR3 is TGTGCCAGCACCCGGGGGGCCGTCGGTGGAAACACCATATATTTT.

This chain uses TRBV5-1 with TRBJ2-1; no clear D. V was clipped by 4 bases and J by 5 bases, with 13 bases between them. Per germline, CDR1 SGHRS and CDR2 YFSETQ. This CDR3 contains 14 residues. CDR3 sequence reads: CASSKTPPNNEQFF. CDR3 DNA sequence: TGCGCCAGCAGCAAGACACCACCAAACAATGAGCAGTTCTTC.

The J gene is TRBJ2-7, the V gene TRBV2; 10 bases agree with TRBD2. V was pared by 7 bases and J by 2 bases, with 8 bases of the junction left unmatched. The CDR3 loop spans 15 amino acids. Germline lookup yields CDR1 SNHLY and CDR2 FYNNEI. The CDR3 is CASTPGGTSAYEQYF. CDR3 nucleotides: TGTGCCAGCACCCCCGGGGGGACTAGCGCCTACGAGCAGTACTTC.